This entry lists 23 T cell receptor beta chains sequenced from one sample in a study of T cells in Graves' hyperthyroidism and ophthalmopathy. Amplification of TCR beta CDR3 regions used RNA as the template. Carried out on the TCR CDR3, a first-round RT-PCR used the HTBI primer set. TCRdb fed the multiplex PCR reads into MiXCR, producing one record per CDR3 protein. The sample holds around 270,000 distinct CDR3 sequences, roughly 19% seen once. Sequencing was done on a sample of blood. All receptors come from a man aged 45 to 65 with Graves' ophthalmopathy.

The gene calls are TRBV7-9 and TRBJ2-1; D unresolved. Looked up from germline, CDR1 is SEHNR and CDR2 is FQNEAQ (reference sequence). The V end lost 1 base, the J end lost 3 bases, and 13 bases lay between the germline ends. This CDR3 comprises 16 residues. The CDR3 loop is CASSLGLGWDYNEQFF. DNA of the CDR3: TGTGCCAGCAGCTTAGGGCTGGGTTGGGACTACAATGAGCAGTTCTTC.

The table lists this clonotype with a few counts. The chain combines TRBV20-1 with TRBJ1-5; possibly TRBD1 for D (5 bases). The CDR3 length is 15 residues. Germline V CDR1 and CDR2: DFQATT, SNEGSKA (reference sequence). The V and J ends lost 6 bases and 0 bases respectively, with 15 bases between them. The CDR3 coding sequence is TGCAGTGCCAACCGGGACGGTAATAGCAATCAGCCCCAGCATTTT. Protein sequence: CSANRDGNSNQPQHF.

V and J are TRBV7-4 and TRBJ2-1; tentative D call: TRBD2 (6 bases). Germline V lookup: CDR1 SGHVT, CDR2 SQSDAQ. The germline V and J ends were trimmed by 1 base and 4 bases, with 11 bases remaining between them. The CDR3 sequence is 15 residues long. The CDR3 DNA is TGTGCCAGCAGCTTAGACGGGACTTGGTACAATGAGCAGTTCTTC. Translated: CASSLDGTWYNEQFF.

The gene calls are TRBV24-1 and TRBJ2-3; TRBD1 is a possible D gene (6 bases). The CDR3 is made up of 15 amino acids. V dropped 3 bases and J dropped 2 bases, with 11 bases sitting between them. Germline CDR1 and CDR2: KGHDR and SFDVKD. The CDR3 here is CATSDRRDNTDTQYF. CDR3 nucleotides: TGTGCCACCAGTGATCGCAGGGACAACACAGATACGCAGTATTTT.

This clonotype appeared a few times. This chain connects TRBV10-3 to TRBJ2-2; 10 nucleotides line up with TRBD2. After removal of 4 bases from V and 2 bases from J, the junction contained 4 bases not matched to a gene. Germline V CDR1 and CDR2: ENHRY, SYGVKD. The CDR3 runs to 16 residues. CDR3 bases: TGTGCCATCAGTGGCAAGCGGGAGGGCAACACCGGGGAGCTGTTTTTT. Translation gives CAISGKREGNTGELFF.

This clonotype was recorded many times. The chain joins TRBV30 to TRBJ1-1, with 9 bases lining up with TRBD1. The CDR3 has 15 amino acids. Trimming at V came to 2 bases and at J to 5 bases, leaving 9 bases not matched to a gene. Germline CDR1 reads GTSNPN; CDR2 reads SVGIG (reference sequence). The CDR3 DNA reads TGTGCCTGGAGTTCGTGGGGGGACAGGGCAACTGAAGCTTTCTTT. It is translated as CAWSSWGDRATEAFF.

The chain combines TRBV13 with TRBJ2-7; D possibly corresponds to TRBD2 (5 bases). The CDR3 runs to 14 residues. V was cut by 2 bases and J by 0 bases, with 8 bases left in between. The germline CDR1 and CDR2 sequences are PRHDT and FYEKMQ (reference sequence). DNA for the CDR3: TGTGCCAGCAGCTTAAGAAGCGGCTCCTACGAGCAGTACTTC. Its protein is CASSLRSGSYEQYF. The complete variable domain, with remaining parts taken from reference TRBV13 and TRBJ2-7, reads AAGVIQSPRHLIKEKRETATLKCYPIPRHDTVYWYQQGPGQDPQFLISFYEKMQSDKGSIPDRFSAQQFSDYHSELNMSSLELGDSALYFCASSLRSGSYEQYFGPGTRLTVT.

This clonotype was seen a handful of times. At one end the junction does not follow the germline gene, possibly because of a read error. The chain uses TRBV27 and TRBJ2-6, with D unresolved. The germline CDR1 and CDR2 sequences are MNHEY and SMNVEV (reference sequence). The CDR3 runs 17 residues. CDR3 DNA sequence: TGTGCCAGCAGCCCAGGCAGTCGTTTCTCTCGGGCCAACGTCCTGACTTTC. Protein: CASSPGSRFSRANVLTF.

Ten or more counts support this clonotype. This chain joins TRBV27 and TRBJ1-5; D is undetermined. Germline V gives CDR1 MNHEY, CDR2 SMNVEV (reference sequence). Trimming left V 10 bases short and J 3 bases short, with 19 bases between. The CDR3 sequence is 15 residues long. In DNA, the CDR3 is TGTGCCACCGGGGTGGGCGCAGGAGTCAATCAGCCCCAGCATTTT. Encoded protein: CATGVGAGVNQPQHF.

Many counts were recorded for this clonotype. The J gene is TRBJ2-3, the V gene TRBV27; 11 nucleotides align to TRBD2. Germline lookup yields CDR1 MNHEY and CDR2 SMNVEV (reference sequence). The trim removed 5 bases at V and 0 bases at J, leaving 7 bases unmatched. The CDR3 has 17 amino acids. CDR3 sequence reads: CASSGRLAGLSTDTQYF. The CDR3, as DNA: TGTGCCAGCAGTGGGAGACTAGCGGGACTTAGCACAGATACGCAGTATTTT.

This clonotype was seen more than once but under ten times. At one end, the junction sequence differs from germline, possibly due to a read error. V and J are TRBV27 and TRBJ1-4; 7 bases align to TRBD1. CDR1 is MNHEY, CDR2 SMNVEV, per germline (reference sequence). The CDR3 runs to 17 residues. CDR3 coding DNA: TGTGCCAGCAGTTTATCCCGCCCCGACAGGGCGGGTGAAAAACTGCTTTTT. Translated: CASSLSRPDRAGEKLLF.

The sample holds a few counts of this clonotype. The chain recombines TRBV19 with TRBJ1-5; 9 bases match TRBD1. CDR1 LNHDA and CDR2 SQIVND come from the germline V gene (reference sequence). V gave up 10 bases and J gave up 2 bases; unmatched junction bases: 15. There are 17 residues in the CDR3. CDR3 DNA sequence: TGTGCCACCCTGGGACCTACAGGGGGCGAGGGCAATCAGCCCCAGCATTTT. The encoded protein is CATLGPTGGEGNQPQHF.

This clonotype was seen many times. V and J are TRBV6-5 and TRBJ2-3; TRBD2 matches 11 bases. CDR1 is MNHEY and CDR2 is SVGAGI in the germline V gene. The V gene end was trimmed by 1 base and the J gene end by 0 bases; junction bases not matched to a gene: 9. There are 19 residues in the CDR3. The CDR3 DNA reads as TGTGCCAGCAGTTACTTTAGCGGGAGGGCTGGTCTGAGCACAGATACGCAGTATTTT. This gives the protein CASSYFSGRAGLSTDTQYF.

Written as DNA, the CDR3 is TGTGCCAGCAGTTTGTGGGGGGGGGGAGGTAATCAGCCCCAGCATTTT. The encoded protein is CASSLWGGGGNQPQHF. V is TRBV28 and J is TRBJ1-5; tentatively, D is TRBD1 (5 bases). Germline CDR1 is MDHEN and CDR2 is SYDVKM. The CDR3 consists of 16 residues. V shed 3 bases and J shed 4 bases, with 16 bases lying between them.

This chain links TRBV30 with TRBJ2-3, with unresolved D. The CDR3 covers 13 residues. Trimming shortened V by 0 bases and J by 6 bases, and 10 bases separated the two germline ends. CDR1 is GTSNPN and CDR2 is SVGIG in the germline V gene (reference sequence). Here the CDR3 DNA reads TGTGCCTGGAGTGTTGAGCTTTCCGATACGCAGTATTTT. Amino acids: CAWSVELSDTQYF.

The rearrangement uses TRBV27 and TRBJ2-5; 9 bases map to TRBD2. CDR3 length equals 14 residues. In germline, CDR1 is MNHEY, CDR2 SMNVEV (reference sequence). J gave up 2 bases and V 6 bases, and 4 bases lay outside the gene matches. The CDR3 nucleotides read TGTGCCAGCAGGGCTAGCGGGATTCAAGAGACCCAGTACTTC. This codes for CASRASGIQETQYF.

J is TRBJ2-7 and V is TRBV6-1; the D gene is possibly TRBD2 (6 bases). The CDR3 runs 11 residues. Germline V gene sequence: CDR1 MNHNS, CDR2 SASEGT. V was trimmed by 6 bases and J by 6 bases, leaving 9 bases between them. The chain's CDR3 is CASRRSGEQYF. In DNA, the CDR3 is TGTGCCAGCAGGCGTAGCGGCGAGCAGTACTTC.

This clonotype was detected ten times or more. The chain carries TRBV28 and TRBJ2-1; 7 bases match TRBD2. The J segment lost 5 bases and the V segment lost 6 bases, leaving 10 bases of the junction unmatched. Germline V lookup: CDR1 MDHEN, CDR2 SYDVKM. The CDR3 sequence is 15 residues long. In DNA, the CDR3 is TGTGCCAGCAGACCCGGGACTATAGGGGACAATGAGCAGTTCTTC. This codes for CASRPGTIGDNEQFF.

This clonotype occurred many times. The CDR3 loop is CASSSTSHLTSGSTGNEQFF. CDR3 nucleotide sequence: TGTGCCAGCAGTTCAACCTCGCACCTGACTAGCGGGAGTACAGGCAATGAGCAGTTCTTC. The rearrangement joins TRBV12-3 or TRBV12-4 to TRBJ2-1; 12 bases match TRBD2. Losses at the gene ends were 4 bases for V and 6 bases for J; bases not matched to a gene: 19. CDR3 length equals 20 residues.

The chain is built from TRBV5-5 and TRBJ2-7; D possibly corresponds to TRBD1 (5 bases). The germline V and J ends were trimmed by 2 bases and 3 bases, with 15 bases remaining between them. This CDR3 is built from 15 residues. Germline CDR1 reads SGHKS; CDR2 reads YYEKEE (reference sequence). The DNA for the CDR3 is TGTGCCAGCAGCTTCCAGAGACAGACACACTACGAGCAGTACTTC. Its protein is CASSFQRQTHYEQYF.

The chain links TRBV5-5 to TRBJ2-1; TRBD1 agrees at 8 bases. V dropped 1 base and J dropped 0; count of bases not matched to a gene: 3. CDR1 is SGHKS, CDR2 YYEKEE, per germline (reference sequence). This CDR3 has 16 residues. CDR3 DNA sequence: TGTGCCAGCAGCTTGTATGGGACAGGCTCCTACAATGAGCAGTTCTTC. It yields the protein CASSLYGTGSYNEQFF. Complete variable domain (other parts from reference TRBV5-5 and TRBJ2-1): DAGVTQSPTHLIKTRGQQVTLRCSPISGHKSVSWYQQVLGQGPQFIFQYYEKEERGRGNFPDRFSARQFPNYSSELNVNALLLGDSALYLCASSLYGTGSYNEQFFGPGTRLTVL.

This chain joins TRBV10-3 and TRBJ2-7; possible D gene TRBD2, 5 bases. CDR1 and CDR2 from the germline V gene are ENHRY and SYGVKD. The CDR3 has 17 amino acids. Trimming left V 6 bases short and J 4 bases short, with 25 bases between. The CDR3: CAIRASSETRLAYEQYF. DNA of the CDR3: TGTGCCATCAGGGCTAGCTCTGAGACCAGGTTAGCGTACGAGCAGTACTTC.

This clonotype was found many times. The V gene is TRBV27, the J gene TRBJ2-3; D remains ambiguous. Germline lookup yields CDR1 MNHEY and CDR2 SMNVEV (reference sequence). The CDR3 is 15 amino acids. V was pared by 5 bases and J by 0 bases, with 12 bases between. The CDR3 region is CASSLDSSSTDTQYF. CDR3 DNA: TGTGCCAGCAGTCTAGACTCCAGTAGCACAGATACGCAGTATTTT.